These 22 T cell receptor beta chains came from one sample sequenced in a study of spatial heterogeneity in lung cancer. TCRdb re-called the 5' RACE reads with MiXCR, one entry per CDR3 protein. The sample gives about 120,000 distinct CDR3 sequences, 9% to 15% of which show up once; around 16% is in the top ten. This sample's time point: blood at routine non-recurrence follow-up after resection. Sequencing of whole RNA from tumor, nontumor lung or frozen PBMC involved no sorting. The sequencing used PBMCs, collected at follow-up. These TCRs come from a male donor with early-stage non-small cell lung cancer.

The chain uses TRBV10-2 and TRBJ2-3; TRBD1 agrees at 8 bases. Per the germline V gene, CDR1 is WSHSY and CDR2 is SAAADI. CDR3 length: 19 amino acids. V was pared by 3 bases and J by 0 bases, with 14 bases of the junction left unmatched. The CDR3 spells CASSESWTGTRPSTDTQYF. In DNA, the CDR3 is TGCGCCAGCAGTGAATCCTGGACAGGGACGCGCCCTAGCACAGATACGCAGTATTTT.

In its sample, this clonotype was seen many times. The V call is TRBV27, the J call TRBJ1-1; D is perhaps TRBD1 (5 bases). Germline V gene data show CDR1 as MNHEY and CDR2 as SMNVEV (reference sequence). Trimming left V 4 bases short and J 4 bases short, with 16 bases between. This CDR3 has 15 residues. For the CDR3, the DNA is TGTGCCAGCAGTTCGCCAGGGTTGCTCGGCACTGAAGCTTTCTTT. It yields the protein CASSSPGLLGTEAFF.

The rearrangement links TRBV9 to TRBJ1-3, with D perhaps TRBD1 (6 bases). This CDR3 region has 13 residues. Germline CDR1 is SGDLS and CDR2 is YYNGEE. The V gene lost 6 bases and the J gene lost 4 bases, with 11 bases spanning the gap. The CDR3 here is CASNRAAGNTIYF. Here the CDR3 DNA reads TGTGCCAGCAACAGGGCGGCCGGAAACACCATATATTTT.

This clonotype was counted between two and nine times. The CDR3 here is CASSHPAGGNYGYTF. The CDR3 coding sequence is TGCGCCAGCAGCCATCCCGCCGGGGGAAACTATGGCTACACCTTC. The genes are TRBV4-1 and TRBJ1-2; D may be TRBD1 (5 bases). Trimming shortened V by 3 bases and J by 2 bases, and 13 bases separated the two germline ends. The germline CDR1 and CDR2 sequences are MGHRA and YSYEKL. CDR3 size: 15 residues.

This chain links TRBV9 with TRBJ2-1; D uncertain. V was shortened by 2 bases and J by 5 bases, with 14 bases between the two germline ends. CDR3 length equals 15 residues. Per germline, CDR1 SGDLS and CDR2 YYNGEE. CDR3 amino acids: CASSVRDFADNEQFF. In DNA form, the CDR3 reads TGTGCCAGCAGCGTGAGAGATTTCGCCGACAATGAGCAGTTCTTC.

This chain joins TRBV12-3 or TRBV12-4 and TRBJ2-7; D is possibly TRBD2 (5 bases). The CDR3 totals 14 residues. The germline V and J ends were trimmed by 8 bases and 0 bases, with 14 bases remaining between them. As DNA, the CDR3 is TGTGCCAGCTCCCCCGCGGGTCTCTCCTACGAGCAGTACTTC. Protein product: CASSPAGLSYEQYF.

V and J are TRBV18 and TRBJ2-1; TRBD1 is a possible D gene (5 bases). Per germline, CDR1 KGHSH and CDR2 LQKENI. The length of the CDR3 is 14 residues. Deletions cut 1 base from V and 2 bases from J, with 6 bases between. The CDR3 sequence: CASSPQGTYNEQFF. CDR3 nucleotide sequence: TGTGCCAGCTCACCACAGGGGACCTACAATGAGCAGTTCTTC.

The chain uses TRBV12-3 or TRBV12-4 and TRBJ2-7; either TRBD1 or TRBD2 may supply D (6 bases each). This CDR3 is 13 amino acids long. V lost 6 bases, J lost 6 bases, and 15 bases lay in between. The CDR3: CASRQAKGGEQYF. The CDR3 coding sequence is TGTGCCAGCAGACAAGCCAAGGGGGGCGAGCAGTACTTC.

This clonotype was observed many times. The chain joins TRBV5-6 to TRBJ1-3; D is unclear. This CDR3 has 15 residues. Germline lookup yields CDR1 SGHDT and CDR2 YYEEEE. Deletions cut 4 bases from V and 3 bases from J, with 14 bases between. The CDR3 sequence: CASSAPALRGNTIYF. CDR3 in DNA: TGTGCCAGCAGCGCACCAGCCCTCCGTGGAAACACCATATATTTT.

V gene TRBV20-1 combines with J gene TRBJ2-7; D is perhaps TRBD2 (6 bases). CDR1 and CDR2 from the germline V gene are DFQATT and SNEGSKA (reference sequence). The CDR3 length is 14 residues. With 8 bases removed from V and 5 bases from J, the gap between germline ends came to 22 bases. The CDR3 region has the DNA TGCAGTACTGGGCCGGCGGGGCCTCGCGACGAGCAGTACTTC. Amino acids: CSTGPAGPRDEQYF.

This clonotype was detected only a few times. This chain connects TRBV30 to TRBJ2-1; 8 nucleotides line up with TRBD1. CDR3 length: 16 residues. Germline loops: CDR1 GTSNPN, CDR2 SVGIG (reference sequence). V lost 3 bases, J lost 12 bases, and 19 bases stayed unmatched. This CDR3 is CAWRVRGRNGVSGQFF. The CDR3, as DNA: TGTGCCTGGAGGGTCAGGGGGCGGAATGGAGTCTCAGGGCAGTTCTTC. Based on the CDR3 plus reference TRBV30 and TRBJ2-1, the full variable domain is SQTIHQWPATLVQPVGSPLSLECTVEGTSNPNLYWYRQAAGRGLQLLFYSVGIGQISSEVPQNLSASRPQDRQFILSSKKLLLSDSGFYLCAWRVRGRNGVSGQFFGPGTRLTVL.

This clonotype was recorded a few times. The rearrangement uses TRBV7-2 and TRBJ2-3; D ambiguous. From germline, CDR1 is SGHTA and CDR2 FQGNSA. The germline V and J ends were trimmed by 1 base and 4 bases, with 9 bases remaining between them. The CDR3 totals 14 residues. CDR3 protein: CASSLGPAPDTQYF. The CDR3 DNA reads as TGTGCCAGCAGCTTAGGGCCAGCACCAGATACGCAGTATTTT.

The J gene is TRBJ2-7, the V gene TRBV10-3; D is perhaps TRBD2 (5 bases). V shed 10 bases and J shed 0 bases, with 10 bases lying between them. Germline CDR1 and CDR2: ENHRY and SYGVKD. This CDR3 contains 12 residues. This CDR3 is CATSGFSYEQYF. Here the CDR3 DNA reads TGTGCCACCTCGGGATTCTCCTACGAGCAGTACTTC.

This clonotype came up many times. The chain couples TRBV10-2 to TRBJ2-3; D gene uncertain. CDR3 length equals 14 residues. V was pared by 3 bases and J by 2 bases, with 9 bases between. CDR1 is WSHSY, CDR2 SAAADI, per germline. As DNA, the CDR3 is TGCGCCAGCAGTGAAACCCCCGCCACAGATACGCAGTATTTT. Translating gives CASSETPATDTQYF.

There are a few counts of this clonotype. CDR3 bases: TGCGCCAGCAGCTTGCTACAGGCCTCTGGAAACACCATATATTTT. This gives the protein CASSLLQASGNTIYF. This chain uses TRBV5-1 with TRBJ1-3; D possibly corresponds to TRBD1 (5 bases). With 1 base removed from V and 0 bases from J, the gap between germline ends came to 8 bases. The CDR3 is 15 amino acids. CDR1 and CDR2 (germline): SGHRS, YFSETQ.

This clonotype was recorded a few times. The rearrangement uses TRBV7-9 and TRBJ2-7, with 7 nucleotides matching TRBD1. V shed 5 bases and J 2 bases; nucleotides not matched to a gene: 15. Germline CDR1 reads SEHNR; CDR2 reads FQNEAQ (reference sequence). The CDR3 contains 17 residues. For the CDR3, the DNA is TGTGCCAGCAGCCCTAGGGACCTCAGGGGGACCGCCTACGAGCAGTACTTC. It translates to CASSPRDLRGTAYEQYF. Together with reference TRBV7-9 and TRBJ2-7, the CDR3 gives the full variable domain: DTGVSQNPRHKITKRGQNVTFRCDPISEHNRLYWYRQTLGQGPEFLTYFQNEAQLEKSRLLSDRFSAERPKGSFSTLEIQRTEQGDSAMYLCASSPRDLRGTAYEQYFGPGTRLTVT.

This clonotype has at least ten counts. The V and J genes are TRBV7-3 and TRBJ2-1, with D maybe TRBD1 (6 bases). The germline V and J ends were trimmed by 5 bases and 14 bases, with 25 bases remaining between them. Germline V CDR1 and CDR2: SGHTA, FQGTGA. The CDR3 is 15 residues long. In DNA, the CDR3 is TGTGCCAGCAGCCACGTAGGGGGTCCCAAAGGGGTGAAGTTCTTC. This sequence encodes CASSHVGGPKGVKFF.

The chain joins TRBV5-4 to TRBJ2-3, with 12 bases fitting TRBD2. Germline V gives CDR1 SGHNT, CDR2 YYREEE (reference sequence). The CDR3 loop spans 18 amino acids. Trimming at V came to 0 bases and at J to 2 bases, leaving 7 bases not matched to a gene. CDR3 in amino acids: CASSLDLAGGTATDTQYF. CDR3 bases: TGTGCCAGCAGCTTGGACCTAGCGGGGGGGACTGCCACAGATACGCAGTATTTT.

The sample holds a few counts of this clonotype. The genes are TRBV24-1 and TRBJ1-5; D is unresolved. Germline-derived CDR1 and CDR2 are KGHDR and SFDVKD. V gave up 9 bases and J gave up 6 bases, with 14 bases separating them. The CDR3 covers 13 residues. The CDR3 loop reads CATRASRGQPQHF. CDR3 DNA sequence: TGTGCCACCCGGGCCTCCCGAGGTCAGCCCCAGCATTTT.

The chain employs TRBV7-9 and TRBJ1-6; the D is unclear. The V end was cut by 5 bases, the J end by 12 bases, with 14 bases between. The germline V gene encodes CDR1 SEHNR and CDR2 FQNEAQ (reference sequence). The CDR3 is 13 amino acids. The CDR3 sequence is CASSATEPGPLHF. The CDR3 nucleotides are TGTGCCAGCAGCGCAACAGAACCGGGACCCCTCCACTTT.

V gene TRBV4-3 combines with J gene TRBJ2-6, with D perhaps matching TRBD2 (5 bases). The CDR3 length is 18 residues. The germline V gene encodes CDR1 LGHNA and CDR2 YSLEER. Trimming stripped 0 bases from V and 2 bases from J, with 14 bases between. The CDR3 loop is CASSQDRGGRPGANVLTF. The CDR3 DNA reads as TGCGCCAGCAGCCAAGATAGAGGAGGACGTCCTGGGGCCAACGTCCTGACTTTC.

The rearrangement joins TRBV7-8 to TRBJ2-5; 7 nucleotides agree with TRBD2. V lost 4 bases to trimming and J lost 5 bases; unmatched junction nucleotides: 13. CDR1 is SGHVS and CDR2 is FQNEAQ in the germline V gene. This CDR3 is 16 amino acids long. CDR3 bases: TGTGCCAGCAGCTCGGGAACCAGACTAGCTGGCGAGACCCAGTACTTC. It yields the protein CASSSGTRLAGETQYF.